This TCR beta chain was recovered during a study of OX40 agonist ivuxolimab in advanced cancers. Study-wide context: The study treated patients with ivuxolimab, an agonistic anti-OX40 (CD134) antibody.

The CDR3 is made up of 13 amino acids. Between the trimmed V and J ends, which lost 5 bases and 10 bases, there was a span of 17 bases. Germline CDR1 MNHEY, CDR2 SMNVEV (reference sequence). This table comes from immunoSEQ multiplex PCR, and its TCRdb copy is limited to in-frame clones, with some not included. Found here are 36,000 or so clones, more than 60% of them singletons; the top ten hold around 10%. V and J are TRBV27 and TRBJ1-2, with a weak D call TRBD1 (5 bases). The sequences come from CD4+ or CD8+ T cells sorted from blood, collected in a trial of the OX40 agonist ivuxolimab. The source is an adult with an advanced solid tumor such as melanoma, head and neck, liver or kidney cancer. CDR3: CASSEGAGGDYTF. The CDR3 nucleotides are TGTGCCAGCAGTGAAGGGGCGGGGGGGGACTACACCTTC.